This T cell receptor (beta chain) was profiled in a study of CD8+ T cells in alopecia areata. Regarding the study as a whole: Scalp clonality and expanded CD8+ clones among the top 100 fell significantly with tofacitinib.

Following RNA extraction, reverse transcription yielded cDNA that acted as the sequencing template. Some clones are missing from TCRdb's copy, which holds only in-frame ones; the method was immunoSEQ multiplex PCR. The table shows about 210,000 clones, with 30% to 40% occurring only once. Noted treatment: oral pan-JAK inhibitor, 5-10 mg twice daily. In this sample, this clone turned up a few times. Its antigen remains unknown. Germline CDR1 is ENHRY and CDR2 is SYGVKD. The CDR3 covers 16 residues. Trimming removed 2 bases from V and 2 bases from J, with 15 bases in between. This TCR came from a human donor with alopecia areata. This sample comprised CD4+ T cells sorted from blood, obtained between weeks 30 and 35, from a patient treated with tofacitinib. The chain joins TRBV10-3 to TRBJ1-1; D gene uncertain. The CDR3 region is CAISERVVSSNTEAFF. The CDR3 DNA is TGTGCCATCAGTGAGCGGGTCGTATCGAGCAACACTGAAGCTTTCTTT.